The rows below give T cell receptor beta chains drawn from one sample of a study of ipilimumab plus nivolumab after autologous stem cell transplantation. The assay was immunoSEQ multiplex PCR, and TCRdb's table has in-frame clones only and misses some. In the table there are 9,500 to 15,000 clones, roughly three quarters of which are singletons. The material sequenced was PBMCs, taken in a trial of ipilimumab plus nivolumab as post-transplant consolidation. Receptors were obtained from a male donor with diffuse large B-cell lymphoma. CDR3s leave out the opening cysteine and the closing phenylalanine or tryptophan. Expanded clones get a size class; other rows say once, few or many, or leave the size out.

clone size	CDR3 length	V gene	J gene	CDR3 protein
few	13	TRBV7-2	TRBJ2-3	ASSLELRVADTQY
.	12	TRBV9	TRBJ2-3	ASSVRGDADTQY
once	12	TRBV7-9	TRBJ1-1	ASSPAWTNTEAF
.	13	TRBV28	TRBJ1-4	ASSLHTAGNEKLF
.	15	TRBV5-1	TRBJ2-7	ASSLAKSDGFSYEQY
.	12	TRBV15	TRBJ1-4	ATSPRGLREKLF
.	14	TRBV25-1	TRBJ2-3	ASSEPPGASTDTQY
.	13	TRBV6-5	TRBJ2-3	ASSSQGGGTDTQY
.	13	TRBV2	TRBJ1-4	ASSEGDSLNEKLF
.	11	TRBV10-1	TRBJ1-2	ASSEYRLDGYT
.	10	TRBV5-1	TRBJ2-3	ASRAYTDTQY
once	13	TRBV6-5	TRBJ2-1	ASSQTGGSYNEQF
few	13	TRBV13	TRBJ2-5	ASSFRRGWQETQY
few	12	TRBV6-4	TRBJ2-2	ASSEGPNTGELF
medium-sized	14	TRBV7-6	TRBJ2-1	ASSLEASGGLNEQF
.	14	TRBV5-1	TRBJ1-4	ASSLGARGPSEKLF
.	8	TRBV2	TRBJ2-1	ASSGVEQF
.	12	TRBV7-9	TRBJ1-1	ASSTTPPNTEAF